Given below is one T cell receptor (beta chain) in context. The table lists this clonotype with many counts. The specificity of this receptor is unknown. No base qualities exist here, and no much larger clone lies one base off it. Stable Graves' hyperthyroidism was defined as no progression to ophthalmopathy during 18 months of follow-up. Hyperthyroidism patients were newly diagnosed, with disease duration under 2 months, and aged 18 to 65 years. The study excluded patients with uncontrolled infections, other autoimmune diseases, pregnancy or lactation. Diagnoses were based on clinical symptoms, serum thyroxine and TRAb, thyroid ultrasound and orbital computed tomography. PBMCs were isolated from more than 8 ml of fresh peripheral blood by Ficoll-Paque density gradient centrifugation. Trizol reagent was used to extract total RNA, and RNA quality was then checked on an Agilent 2100 Bioanalyzer. This record belongs to a study of T cells in Graves' hyperthyroidism and ophthalmopathy (dated by TCRdb to the late 2010s). Context from the whole study: Peripheral blood was sampled at the time of initial diagnosis, prior to any treatment. The roughly 99 discovery patients were divided at random into training and test sets in a 7:3 ratio. Prospective prediction of ophthalmopathy was tested in an independent validation cohort consisting of fewer than 20 hyperthyroidism patients and some 17 patients who later progressed to ophthalmopathy. A discovery cohort of about a hundred patients, about 44 with Graves' ophthalmopathy and 55 to 60 with stable Graves' hyperthyroidism, was used to find distinguishing TCR V-J signatures. In addition, the study compared T-cell repertoires in thyroid tissue and in blood from five to seven Graves' hyperthyroidism patients. After blood sampling, hyperthyroidism patients were treated with methimazole at a starting dose of 30 mg daily, and ophthalmopathy patients were treated with high-dose intravenous methylprednisolone. According to the paper, TCR Vbeta CDR3 sequencing was carried out on some 140 peripheral blood samples, which came from fewer than 50 ophthalmopathy, around 75 hyperthyroidism and roughly 17 progressor patients.

Sequences SGHRS (CDR1) and YFSETQ (CDR2) are obtained from the germline V gene. Compared with germline, V lacks 5 bases and J lacks 7 bases; bases without a gene match: 15. The CDR3 runs 16 residues from the cysteine to the phenylalanine. Of all the DNA, just the CDR3 is kept, 48 bases in frame from base 1. Amplification of TCR beta CDR3 regions was carried out from RNA transcripts. The TCR CDR3 was subjected to a first round of RT-PCR using the HTBI primer set and the Qiagen OneStep RT-PCR kit. A second multiplex PCR round built the libraries, followed by size selection and purification. Sequencing of the libraries was done on an Illumina HiSeq2000 using paired-end 100 bp reads. The paper's data handling went like this. SOAPnuke was used to process the raw data, throwing out any read that contained adapters or uncalled bases, had a mean Phred below 15, or lacked an exact constant-primer or identifier match. COPE v1.2.5 was used to merge high-quality paired reads, and clonotypes were defined as unique nucleotide sequences. MiTCR v1.1 was used to align clonotypes to the IMGT TRBV, TRBD and TRBJ reference segments. The analysis included only V-J combinations with a frequency above 0.0001, which together covered 99% to 99.2% of the repertoires. A TCS score was defined as the ratio between F50 (clonal expansion) and ExV (chaos), using BLOSUM62-based TCRdist between CDR3 peptides within each V-J. Welch's t-statistics and random forest reduced fewer than 550 V-J features to fewer than 15, which were used in a naive Bayes classifier (R e1071). In-frame beta chains were kept once TCRdb had trimmed the public reads at Q25 with fastp and called clones with MiXCR. Every distinct CDR3 protein forms one entry, paired with its most common genes and DNA. The V and J calls and clone size come from TCRdb's table, not from the authors' own analysis. The sample table lists over 550,000 distinct CDR3 sequences, 16% of them with a count of one. Approximately 20% of the sample is held by the ten biggest clonotypes.

The research as a whole found: A model built on a 13 V-J signature distinguished ophthalmopathy from stable hyperthyroidism, reaching roughly 88% sensitivity and around 81% specificity in cross-validation and 80%/75% in testing. Most expanded thyroid clonotypes (frequency above 0.001) were also found in blood, which suggests that blood repertoires may mirror thyroid immune responses. In validation, the model predicted progression to ophthalmopathy a median of around six months before onset, with approximately 70% sensitivity and roughly 73% specificity. Sample size was not statistically predetermined, and investigators were not blinded to group allocation.

This receptor was identified in a woman younger than 35 with Graves' hyperthyroidism. The sample comprised blood. The chain is encoded by TRBV5-1 joined to TRBJ2-1, and 7 junctional nucleotides match TRBD1. The nucleotides are TGCGCCAGCAGGAAGTTGGGACAGAGGGTCCGGAATGAGCAGTTCTTC. Its amino acids are CASRKLGQRVRNEQFF.